One and the same sample provided the 27 T cell receptor beta chains below, sequenced in a study of T-cell memory formation after mild COVID-19. TCRdb redid the calling of the 5' RACE reads with MiXCR, one entry per CDR3 protein. The sample records under 550,000 distinct CDR3 sequences, over 15% being singletons. The sample was PBMCs or a T cell subset sorted from them (not recorded which). These receptors were taken from an adult woman who had mild COVID-19 (a few samples of this study predate the infection). Cell type and time point are not known.

This clonotype was picked up many times. At one of its ends the junction is not consistent with the germline gene, which may arise from a read error. The chain combines TRBV7-9 with TRBJ2-1; D is perhaps TRBD1 (6 bases). The CDR3 extends over 12 amino acids. The germline gives CDR1 SEHNR, CDR2 FQNEAQ (reference sequence). The CDR3 is CASSLQGDEQFF. CDR3 DNA sequence: TGCGCCAGCAGCTTACAGGGCGATGAGCAGTTCTTC.

This clonotype has just a few counts. This sequence joins TRBV5-1 and TRBJ2-1, with 9 bases that match TRBD1. CDR1 SGHRS and CDR2 YFSETQ come from the germline V gene. This CDR3 is built from 17 residues. V gave up 0 bases and J gave up 5 bases; unmatched junction bases: 9. The CDR3 DNA follows: TGCGCCAGCAGCTTGGAGATGGGACAGGGTAATAACAATGAGCAGTTCTTC. This sequence encodes CASSLEMGQGNNNEQFF.

The rearrangement joins TRBV5-1 to TRBJ2-1; D tentatively fits TRBD1 or TRBD2 (6 bases each). In germline, CDR1 is SGHRS, CDR2 YFSETQ. Trimming took 3 bases from V and 5 from J, leaving 15 bases between them. The CDR3 consists of 15 residues. For the CDR3, the DNA is TGCGCCAGCAGCTCTGACGGGGGCCTACACAATGAGCAGTTCTTC. Translating gives CASSSDGGLHNEQFF.

This clonotype was observed a few times. The chain couples TRBV6-5 to TRBJ2-5; D may be TRBD1 or TRBD2 (5 bases each). Germline lookup yields CDR1 MNHEY and CDR2 SVGAGI. This CDR3 is built from 17 residues. V was cut by 7 bases and J by 2 bases, with 23 bases left in between. The CDR3 bases are TGTGCCAGCACCTCGGACTTGAGGGGCAGAGCTCAAGAGACCCAGTACTTC. It is translated as CASTSDLRGRAQETQYF.

This clonotype was found a few times. The chain recombines TRBV20-1 with TRBJ2-1; possibly TRBD1 for D (6 bases). Deletions cut 7 bases from V and 7 bases from J, with 11 bases between. The CDR3 loop spans 11 amino acids. CDR1 and CDR2 (germline): DFQATT, SNEGSKA (reference sequence). The CDR3 protein is CSGGRRNEQFF. As DNA, the CDR3 is TGCAGTGGGGGGCGTCGGAATGAGCAGTTCTTC.

This clonotype came up a few times. The chain combines TRBV12-3 or TRBV12-4 with TRBJ2-4; tentative D call: TRBD1 (6 bases). With 6 bases removed from V and 0 bases from J, the gap between germline ends came to 9 bases. This CDR3 contains 14 residues. As DNA, the CDR3 is TGTGCCAGCAGCCGACAGGAAGCCAAAAACATTCAGTACTTC. It yields the protein CASSRQEAKNIQYF.

This clonotype was observed many times. The chain employs TRBV5-1 and TRBJ2-3; 7 positions agree with TRBD1. The CDR3 has 13 residues. Germline CDR1 SGHRS, CDR2 YFSETQ. The junction had 3 bases not matched to a gene; V was cut back by 3 bases and J by 5 bases. The chain's CDR3 is CASSSAGGDTQYF. The CDR3 DNA follows: TGCGCCAGCAGCTCAGCAGGGGGAGATACGCAGTATTTT.

This clonotype was detected only once. The chain carries TRBV5-4 and TRBJ2-5, with 9 nucleotides matching TRBD1. Germline V gives CDR1 SGHNT, CDR2 YYREEE (reference sequence). There are 12 residues in the CDR3. With V trimmed by 5 bases and J by 4 bases, 0 bases remained unmatched. The CDR3 region is CASRDRGETQYF. Written as DNA, the CDR3 is TGTGCCAGCAGGGACAGGGGAGAGACCCAGTACTTC.

In its sample, this clonotype was seen a few times. V usage is TRBV5-1 and J usage is TRBJ2-7; D remains unclear. V gave up 0 bases and J gave up 3 bases, with 7 bases separating them. The CDR3 runs to 13 residues. Germline CDR1 SGHRS, CDR2 YFSETQ. The CDR3 region is CASSLALYYEQYF. CDR3 coding DNA: TGCGCCAGCAGCTTGGCCCTGTACTACGAGCAGTACTTC.

This chain uses TRBV6-2 or TRBV6-3 with TRBJ2-7, with D perhaps matching TRBD1 (6 bases). Germline-derived CDR1 and CDR2 are MNHEY and SVGEGT. CDR3 size: 16 residues. V dropped 3 bases and J dropped 3 bases, with 18 bases sitting between them. The CDR3 nucleotides are TGTGCCAGCAGTTATTCACCCGGGACATGGATCTACGAGCAGTACTTC. Protein product: CASSYSPGTWIYEQYF.

This clonotype was counted between two and nine times. In DNA form, the CDR3 reads TGTGCCAGCAGCTACAATAGCGGGGGCCGGGGAGATACGCAGTATTTT. It is translated as CASSYNSGGRGDTQYF. The chain joins TRBV7-6 to TRBJ2-3, with 9 bases lining up with TRBD2. After removal of 4 bases from V and 5 bases from J, the junction contained 10 bases not matched to a gene. This CDR3 spans 16 amino acids. Looked up from germline, CDR1 is SGHVS and CDR2 is FNYEAQ.

This clonotype was seen a few times. This rearrangement joins TRBV4-1 to TRBJ2-7; weak D call: TRBD2 (5 bases). This CDR3 is built from 14 residues. Germline values: CDR1 MGHRA, CDR2 YSYEKL. Trimming pared 0 bases from V and 3 bases from J, leaving 9 bases between. The CDR3 nucleotides read TGCGCCAGCAGCCAAGAAGGACTCTTCTACGAGCAGTACTTC. Its protein is CASSQEGLFYEQYF.

The J gene is TRBJ1-2, the V gene TRBV20-1; D unresolved. The CDR3 has 10 amino acids. Trimming shortened V by 0 bases and J by 7 bases, and 3 bases separated the two germline ends. Germline V gene data show CDR1 as DFQATT and CDR2 as SNEGSKA (reference sequence). CDR3 region: CSAREAGYTF. The DNA of the CDR3 is TGCAGTGCTAGAGAGGCTGGCTACACCTTC.

The genes are TRBV9 and TRBJ1-1, with 7 nucleotides matching TRBD1. The germline CDR1 and CDR2 sequences are SGDLS and YYNGEE. Trimming removed 0 bases from V and 5 bases from J; junction bases left unmatched: 7. The length of the CDR3 is 15 residues. CDR3: CASSVGDSLLTEAFF. CDR3 in DNA: TGTGCCAGCAGCGTAGGGGACAGCTTACTTACTGAAGCTTTCTTT.

J is TRBJ2-7 and V is TRBV7-9; D gene ambiguous. This CDR3 has 14 residues. The V end was cut by 5 bases, the J end by 1 base, with 12 bases between. Germline values: CDR1 SEHNR, CDR2 FQNEAQ (reference sequence). CDR3 in amino acids: CASSSSDGSYEQYF. CDR3 bases: TGTGCCAGCAGCAGCTCGGACGGGTCCTACGAGCAGTACTTC.

This clonotype showed up just a few times. The gene calls are TRBV6-5 and TRBJ1-6, with TRBD1 matching 8 bases. CDR3 size: 15 residues. Germline assignment: CDR1 MNHEY and CDR2 SVGAGI. V shed 4 bases, J shed 8 bases, and the junction held 7 bases outside the gene matches. CDR3 nucleotides: TGTGCCAGCAGTTCGCCTCAGGGGGCGGATTCACCCCTCCACTTT. It is translated as CASSSPQGADSPLHF.

This clonotype came up a few times. The chain combines TRBV14 with TRBJ2-1; perhaps TRBD2 as D (5 bases). CDR3 length: 14 residues. Germline loops: CDR1 SGHDN, CDR2 FVKESK. The germline V and J ends were trimmed by 2 bases and 8 bases, with 13 bases remaining between them. The CDR3 region is CASSQPHGVDEQFF. The CDR3 DNA follows: TGTGCCAGCAGCCAACCCCACGGGGTGGATGAGCAGTTCTTC.

A few counts support this clonotype. This chain links TRBV6-5 with TRBJ1-5; D call uncertain. The CDR3 is made up of 18 amino acids. Germline V lookup: CDR1 MNHEY, CDR2 SVGAGI. V was shortened by 6 bases and J by 4 bases, with 25 bases between the two germline ends. The CDR3 DNA sequence: TGTGCCAGCAGGTCACTCGCGTGGGATCTCACGGGGAATCAGCCCCAGCATTTT. This sequence encodes CASRSLAWDLTGNQPQHF.

The CDR3 spells CATSAPAGGFLTYEQYF. CDR3 nucleotide sequence: TGTGCCACCAGTGCACCGGCAGGTGGATTTCTAACCTACGAGCAGTACTTC. J is TRBJ2-7 and V is TRBV24-1; no clear D gene. Germline CDR1 KGHDR, CDR2 SFDVKD. The CDR3 totals 17 residues. Trimming removed 5 bases from V and 2 bases from J, with 21 bases in between.

The CDR3 spells CASNSGGGLIDEQFF. The CDR3, as DNA: TGCGCCAGCAACTCTGGGGGGGGACTTATTGATGAGCAGTTCTTC. The rearrangement joins TRBV4-1 to TRBJ2-1; 7 nucleotides agree with TRBD2. The junction had 14 bases not matched to a gene; V was cut back by 7 bases and J by 8 bases. CDR3 length: 15 residues. In germline, CDR1 is MGHRA, CDR2 YSYEKL.

The gene calls are TRBV18 and TRBJ2-7, with 13 bases identical to TRBD2. The CDR3 is 16 amino acids. CDR1 and CDR2 (germline): KGHSH, LQKENI. Trimming cost V 0 bases and J 4 bases; bases outside gene matches: 3. CDR3 sequence (DNA): TGTGCCAGCTCACCACCCACTAGCGGGAGGGTGTACGAGCAGTACTTC. Translation gives CASSPPTSGRVYEQYF.

In its sample, this clonotype was seen a few times. The chain carries TRBV27 and TRBJ2-2; possibly TRBD2 for D (5 bases). CDR1 MNHEY and CDR2 SMNVEV come from the germline V gene (reference sequence). Trimming stripped 3 bases from V and 3 bases from J, with 11 bases between. CDR3 length: 15 amino acids. CDR3 nucleotide sequence: TGTGCCAGCAGTTTCGACGGCGGGCACACCGGGGAGCTGTTTTTT. Translated, it gives CASSFDGGHTGELFF.

This rearrangement joins TRBV9 to TRBJ2-7; D unclear. With 5 bases removed from V and 2 bases from J, the gap between germline ends came to 5 bases. This CDR3 has 11 residues. Germline CDR1 SGDLS, CDR2 YYNGEE. The CDR3 nucleotides are TGTGCCAGCAGGGATACCTACGAGCAGTACTTC. Translating it yields CASRDTYEQYF.

This clonotype was seen a few times. The V and J genes are TRBV7-6 and TRBJ2-7; D ambiguous. CDR1 and CDR2 (germline): SGHVS, FNYEAQ. V lost 1 base to trimming and J lost 2 bases, with 6 bases between them. The CDR3 contains 13 residues. This CDR3 reads CASSLGKAYEQYF. CDR3 bases: TGTGCCAGCAGCTTAGGCAAAGCCTACGAGCAGTACTTC.

The rearrangement uses TRBV3-1 and TRBJ2-1; TRBD2 aligns across 12 bases. CDR3 length equals 14 residues. V was pared by 4 bases and J by 8 bases, with 3 bases of the junction left unmatched. The V gene's germline CDR1 is LGHDT and CDR2 YNNKEL (reference sequence). CDR3 nucleotide sequence: TGTGCCAGCAGCCCGACTAGCGGGAGACATGAGCAGTTCTTC. Its translation is CASSPTSGRHEQFF.

The rearrangement links TRBV6-5 to TRBJ2-7; D gene ambiguous. Looked up from germline, CDR1 is MNHEY and CDR2 is SVGAGI. The CDR3 sequence is 13 residues long. Trimming removed 6 bases at V and 3 bases at J, with 12 bases between. DNA of the CDR3: TGTGCCAGCAGCCTCGGACCCGACTACGAGCAGTACTTC. It encodes CASSLGPDYEQYF.

This clonotype was detected a few times. This rearrangement joins TRBV18 to TRBJ1-2, with TRBD1 identical over 9 bases. The CDR3 is made up of 14 amino acids. Per the germline V gene, CDR1 is KGHSH and CDR2 is LQKENI. V dropped 4 bases and J dropped 0; count of bases not matched to a gene: 0. CDR3 protein: CASSRDRANYGYTF. As DNA, the CDR3 is TGTGCCAGCTCACGGGACAGGGCTAACTATGGCTACACCTTC. The full variable domain, with the rest looked up from reference TRBV18 and TRBJ1-2, is NAGVMQNPRHLVRRRGQEARLRCSPMKGHSHVYWYRQLPEEGLKFMVYLQKENIIDESGMPKERFSAEFPKEGPSILRIQQVVRGDSAAYFCASSRDRANYGYTFGSGTRLTVV.